This T cell receptor beta chain was sequenced for a study of blood T cell repertoires in COVID-19. The wider study: Some COVID-19 samples were acute and others convalescent; all came from the United States, Italy and Spain.

Authors' data handling: Estimation of nucleated cell counts relied on the amplification of reference gene primers. Assay: immunoSEQ multiplex PCR; the TCRdb copy retains only in-frame clones and omits some. V, J and clone size were drawn from that table, and D and trimming were deduced from the DNA. The data contain over 200,000 clones, around 90% of them seen just once; the ten biggest clones take up 9.5% to 15%. This clone has more than one count but fewer than ten. Specimen: peripheral blood. The TCR comes from a woman younger than 30 who had recovered from COVID-19.

The CDR3 loop reads CASSSRNNEQFF. For the CDR3, the DNA is TGTGCCAGCAGTTCCAGAAACAATGAGCAGTTCTTC. V and J are TRBV6-8 and TRBJ2-1; no definite D call. With 4 bases removed from V and 5 bases from J, the gap between germline ends came to 6 bases. This CDR3 spans 12 amino acids. Germline loops: CDR1 MNHGY, CDR2 SAAAGT.